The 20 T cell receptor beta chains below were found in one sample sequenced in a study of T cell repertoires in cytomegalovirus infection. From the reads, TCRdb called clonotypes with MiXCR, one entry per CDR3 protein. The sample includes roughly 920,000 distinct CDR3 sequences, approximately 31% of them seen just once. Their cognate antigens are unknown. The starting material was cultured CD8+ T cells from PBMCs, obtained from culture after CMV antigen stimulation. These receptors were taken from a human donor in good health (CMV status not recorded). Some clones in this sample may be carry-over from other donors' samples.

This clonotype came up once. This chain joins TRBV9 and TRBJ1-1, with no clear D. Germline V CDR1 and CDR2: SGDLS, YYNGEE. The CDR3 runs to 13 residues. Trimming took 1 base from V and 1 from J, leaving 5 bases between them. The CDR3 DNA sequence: TGTGCCAGCAGCGTAATTGAGAACACTGAAGCTTTCTTT. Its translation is CASSVIENTEAFF.

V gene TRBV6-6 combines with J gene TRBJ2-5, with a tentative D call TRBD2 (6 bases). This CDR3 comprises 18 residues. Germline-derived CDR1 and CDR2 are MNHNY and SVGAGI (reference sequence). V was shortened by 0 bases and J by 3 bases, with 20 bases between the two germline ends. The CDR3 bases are TGTGCCAGCAGTTACTCGACTAGAAGTTTTTGGTTAGAAGAGACCCAGTACTTC. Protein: CASSYSTRSFWLEETQYF.

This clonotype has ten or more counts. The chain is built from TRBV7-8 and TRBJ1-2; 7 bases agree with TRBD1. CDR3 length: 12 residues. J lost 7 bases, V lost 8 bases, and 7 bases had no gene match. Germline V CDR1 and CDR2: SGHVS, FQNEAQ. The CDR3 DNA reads TGTGCCAGCGGTACAGGGGTACGTGGCTACACCTTC. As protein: CASGTGVRGYTF.

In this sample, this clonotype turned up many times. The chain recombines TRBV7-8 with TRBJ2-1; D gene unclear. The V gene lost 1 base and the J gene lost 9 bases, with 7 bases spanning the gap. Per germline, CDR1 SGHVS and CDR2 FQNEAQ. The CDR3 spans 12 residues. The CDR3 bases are TGTGCCAGCAGCTTAGGTACCACTGAGCAGTTCTTC. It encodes CASSLGTTEQFF.

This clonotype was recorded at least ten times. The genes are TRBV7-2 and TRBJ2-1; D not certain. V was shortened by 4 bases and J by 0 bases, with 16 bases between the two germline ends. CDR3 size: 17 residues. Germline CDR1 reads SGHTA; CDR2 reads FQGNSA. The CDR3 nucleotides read TGTGCCAGCAGCTATTTAGGACCCTTGAGCTCCTACAATGAGCAGTTCTTC. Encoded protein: CASSYLGPLSSYNEQFF.

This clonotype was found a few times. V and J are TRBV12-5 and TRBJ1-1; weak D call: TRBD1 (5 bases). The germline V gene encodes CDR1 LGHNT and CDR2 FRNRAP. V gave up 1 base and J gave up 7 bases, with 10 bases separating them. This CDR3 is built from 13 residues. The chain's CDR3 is CASGLGGHLEAFF. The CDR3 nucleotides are TGTGCTAGTGGTTTGGGTGGACACCTTGAAGCTTTCTTT.

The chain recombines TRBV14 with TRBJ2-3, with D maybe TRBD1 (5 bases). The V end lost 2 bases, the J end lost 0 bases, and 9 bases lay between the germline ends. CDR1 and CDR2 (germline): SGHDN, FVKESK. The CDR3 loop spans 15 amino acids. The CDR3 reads CASSQPGYSTDTQYF. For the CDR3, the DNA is TGTGCCAGCAGCCAACCAGGGTATAGCACAGATACGCAGTATTTT. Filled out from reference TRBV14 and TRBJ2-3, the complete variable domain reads EAGVTQFPSHSVIEKGQTVTLRCDPISGHDNLYWYRRVMGKEIKFLLHFVKESKQDESGMPNNRFLAERTGGTYSTLKVQPAELEDSGVYFCASSQPGYSTDTQYFGPGTRLTVL.

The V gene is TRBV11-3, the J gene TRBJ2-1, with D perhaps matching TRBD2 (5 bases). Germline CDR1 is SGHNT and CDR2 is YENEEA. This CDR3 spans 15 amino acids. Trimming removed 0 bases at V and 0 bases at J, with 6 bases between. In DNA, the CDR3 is TGTGCCAGCAGCTTAGAGAGGGCCTCCTACAATGAGCAGTTCTTC. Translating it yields CASSLERASYNEQFF.

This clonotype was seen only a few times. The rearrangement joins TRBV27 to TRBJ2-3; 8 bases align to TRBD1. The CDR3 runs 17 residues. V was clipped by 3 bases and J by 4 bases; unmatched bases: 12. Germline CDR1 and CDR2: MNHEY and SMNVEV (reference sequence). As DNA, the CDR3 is TGTGCCAGCAGTTTTATCCTGACAGGGGTGGGCCCAGATACGCAGTATTTT. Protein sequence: CASSFILTGVGPDTQYF.

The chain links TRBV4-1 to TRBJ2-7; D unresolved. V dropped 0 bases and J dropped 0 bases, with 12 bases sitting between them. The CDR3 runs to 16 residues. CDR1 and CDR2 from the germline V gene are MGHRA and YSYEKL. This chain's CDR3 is CASSQDWRESSYEQYF. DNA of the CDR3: TGCGCCAGCAGCCAAGACTGGCGCGAGAGCTCCTACGAGCAGTACTTC.

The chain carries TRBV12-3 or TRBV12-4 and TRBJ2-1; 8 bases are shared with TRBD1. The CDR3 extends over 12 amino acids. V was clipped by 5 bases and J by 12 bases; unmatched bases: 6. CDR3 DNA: TGTGCCAGCAGTGGGGGGACAGGTTGGCAGTTCTTC. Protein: CASSGGTGWQFF.

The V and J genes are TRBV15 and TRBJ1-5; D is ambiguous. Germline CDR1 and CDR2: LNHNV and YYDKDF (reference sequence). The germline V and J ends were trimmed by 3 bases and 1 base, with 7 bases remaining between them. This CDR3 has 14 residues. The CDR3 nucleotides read TGTGCCACCAGCAGCGACGTAAGCAATCAGCCCCAGCATTTT. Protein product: CATSSDVSNQPQHF. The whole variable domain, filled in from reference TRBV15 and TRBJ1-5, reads DAMVIQNPRYQVTQFGKPVTLSCSQTLNHNVMYWYQQKSSQAPKLLFHYYDKDFNNEADTPDNFQSRRPNTSFCFLDIRSPGLGDTAMYLCATSSDVSNQPQHFGDGTRLSIL.

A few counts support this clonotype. Here the CDR3 DNA reads TGCGCCAGCAGCCAAGACCCGCAGGGAGGTGATCAGCCCCAGCATTTT. This codes for CASSQDPQGGDQPQHF. The chain joins TRBV4-1 to TRBJ1-5, with TRBD1 as a possible D gene (5 bases). V lost 0 bases to trimming and J lost 5 bases, with 14 bases between them. Germline CDR1 is MGHRA and CDR2 is YSYEKL. The CDR3 loop spans 16 amino acids.

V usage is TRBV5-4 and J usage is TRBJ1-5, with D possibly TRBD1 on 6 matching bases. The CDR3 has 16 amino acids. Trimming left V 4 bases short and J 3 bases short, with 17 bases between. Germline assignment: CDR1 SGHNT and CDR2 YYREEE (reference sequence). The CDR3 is CASSTIADRLNQPQHF. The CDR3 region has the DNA TGTGCCAGCAGCACAATCGCGGACAGACTCAATCAGCCCCAGCATTTT.

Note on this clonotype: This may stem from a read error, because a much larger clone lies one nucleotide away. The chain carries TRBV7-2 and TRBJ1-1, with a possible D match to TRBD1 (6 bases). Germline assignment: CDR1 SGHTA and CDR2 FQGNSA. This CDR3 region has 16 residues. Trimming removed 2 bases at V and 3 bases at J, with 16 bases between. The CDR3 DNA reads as TGTGCCAGCAGCTTATATCCCGGGACATGGGACACTGAAGCTTTCTTT. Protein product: CASSLYPGTWDTEAFF.

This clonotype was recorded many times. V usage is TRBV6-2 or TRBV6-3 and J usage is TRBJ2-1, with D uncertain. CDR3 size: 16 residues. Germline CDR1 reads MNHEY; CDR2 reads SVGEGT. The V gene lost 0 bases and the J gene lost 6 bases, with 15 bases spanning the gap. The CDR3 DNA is TGTGCCAGCAGTTACTCGGGCAGACTTGATTTCAATGAGCAGTTCTTC. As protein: CASSYSGRLDFNEQFF.

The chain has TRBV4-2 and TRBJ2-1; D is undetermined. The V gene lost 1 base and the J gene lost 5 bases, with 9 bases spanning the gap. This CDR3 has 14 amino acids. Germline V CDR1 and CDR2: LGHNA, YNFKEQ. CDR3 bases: TGTGCCAGCAGCCAAGGGCGAACCCACAATGAGCAGTTCTTC. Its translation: CASSQGRTHNEQFF.

The CDR3 reads CASSPFGELMTDTQYF. The CDR3 bases are TGTGCCAGCAGCCCTTTTGGGGAGCTAATGACAGATACGCAGTATTTT. J is TRBJ2-3 and V is TRBV7-9; the D gene is possibly TRBD2 (5 bases). The CDR3 has 16 amino acids. The V end was cut by 5 bases, the J end by 3 bases, with 18 bases between. CDR1 SEHNR and CDR2 FQNEAQ come from the germline V gene (reference sequence).

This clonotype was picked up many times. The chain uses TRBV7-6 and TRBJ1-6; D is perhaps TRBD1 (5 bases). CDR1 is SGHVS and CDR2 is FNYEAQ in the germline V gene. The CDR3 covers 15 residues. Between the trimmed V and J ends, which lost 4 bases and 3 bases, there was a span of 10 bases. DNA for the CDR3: TGTGCCAGCAGCTCGGGTAGGGGCTATAATTCACCCCTCCACTTT. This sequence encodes CASSSGRGYNSPLHF.

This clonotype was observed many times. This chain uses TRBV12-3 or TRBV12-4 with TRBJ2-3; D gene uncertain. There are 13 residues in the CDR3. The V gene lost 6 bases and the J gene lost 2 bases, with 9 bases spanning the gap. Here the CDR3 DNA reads TGTGCCAGCAGCCTTTTTGACACAGATACGCAGTATTTT. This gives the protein CASSLFDTDTQYF.